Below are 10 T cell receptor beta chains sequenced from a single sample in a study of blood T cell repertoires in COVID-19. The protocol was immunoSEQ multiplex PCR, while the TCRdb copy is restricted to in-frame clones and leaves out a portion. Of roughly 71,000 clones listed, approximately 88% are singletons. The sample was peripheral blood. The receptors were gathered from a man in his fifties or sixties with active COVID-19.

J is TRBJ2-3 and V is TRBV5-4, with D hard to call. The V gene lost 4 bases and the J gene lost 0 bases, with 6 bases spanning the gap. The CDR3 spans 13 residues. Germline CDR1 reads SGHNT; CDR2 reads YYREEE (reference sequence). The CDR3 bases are TGTGCCAGCAGCATCTCTAGCACAGATACGCAGTATTTT. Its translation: CASSISSTDTQYF.

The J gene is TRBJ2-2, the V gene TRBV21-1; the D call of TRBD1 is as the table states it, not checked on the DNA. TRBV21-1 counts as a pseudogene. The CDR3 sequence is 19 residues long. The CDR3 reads CASSWSRGQSGTETGELFF. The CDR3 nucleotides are TGTGCCAGCAGCTGGAGCAGGGGGCAAAGCGGGACCGAAACCGGGGAGCTGTTTTTT.

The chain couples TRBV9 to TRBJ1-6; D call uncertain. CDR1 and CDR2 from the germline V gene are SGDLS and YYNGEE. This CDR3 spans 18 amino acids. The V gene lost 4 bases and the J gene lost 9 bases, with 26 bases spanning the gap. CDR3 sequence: CASSLAPSGVEEGSPLHF. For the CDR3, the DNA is TGTGCCAGCAGCCTAGCCCCAAGCGGGGTAGAAGAGGGTTCACCCCTCCACTTT.

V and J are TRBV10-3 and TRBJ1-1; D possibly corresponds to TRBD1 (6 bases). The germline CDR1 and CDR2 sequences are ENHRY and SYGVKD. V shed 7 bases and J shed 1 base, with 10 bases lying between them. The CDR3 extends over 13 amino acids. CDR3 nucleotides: TGTGCCATCACCAGGGGCGGGAACACTGAAGCTTTCTTT. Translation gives CAITRGGNTEAFF.

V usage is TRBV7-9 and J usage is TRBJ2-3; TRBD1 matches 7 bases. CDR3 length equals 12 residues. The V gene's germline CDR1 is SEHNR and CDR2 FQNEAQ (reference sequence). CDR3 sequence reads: CVGQGGTDTQYF. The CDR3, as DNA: TGTGTCGGGCAGGGGGGCACAGATACGCAGTATTTT.

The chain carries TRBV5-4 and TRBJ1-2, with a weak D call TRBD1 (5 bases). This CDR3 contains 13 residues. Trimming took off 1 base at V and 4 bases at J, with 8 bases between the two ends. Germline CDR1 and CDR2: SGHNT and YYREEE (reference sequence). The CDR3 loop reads CASSLNGGYGYTF. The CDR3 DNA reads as TGTGCCAGCAGCTTGAACGGGGGCTATGGCTACACCTTC.

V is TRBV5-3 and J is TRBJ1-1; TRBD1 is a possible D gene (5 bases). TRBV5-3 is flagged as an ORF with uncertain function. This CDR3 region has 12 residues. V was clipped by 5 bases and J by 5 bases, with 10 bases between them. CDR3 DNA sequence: TGTGCCAGAAGACTCGGGGGGACTGAAGCTTTCTTT. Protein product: CARRLGGTEAFF.

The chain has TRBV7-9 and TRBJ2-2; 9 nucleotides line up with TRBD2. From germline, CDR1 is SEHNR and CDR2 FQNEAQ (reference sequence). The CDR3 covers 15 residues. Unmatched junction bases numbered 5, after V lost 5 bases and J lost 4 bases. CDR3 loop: CASSLGLARTGELFF. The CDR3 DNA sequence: TGTGCCAGCAGCCTCGGACTAGCGCGCACCGGGGAGCTGTTTTTT.

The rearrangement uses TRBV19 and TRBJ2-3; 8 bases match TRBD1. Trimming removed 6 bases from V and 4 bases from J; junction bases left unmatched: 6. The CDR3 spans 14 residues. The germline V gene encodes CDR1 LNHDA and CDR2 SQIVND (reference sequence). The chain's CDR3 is CASSAGQGADTQYF. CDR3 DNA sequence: TGTGCCAGTAGCGCCGGACAGGGCGCAGATACGCAGTATTTT.

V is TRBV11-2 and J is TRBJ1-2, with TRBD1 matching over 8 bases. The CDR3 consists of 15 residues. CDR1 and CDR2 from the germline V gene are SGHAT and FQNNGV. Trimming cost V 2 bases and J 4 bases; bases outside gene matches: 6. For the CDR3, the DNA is TGTGCCAGCAGCTTAAGGGGAGACAGGGGCTATGGCTACACCTTC. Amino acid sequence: CASSLRGDRGYGYTF. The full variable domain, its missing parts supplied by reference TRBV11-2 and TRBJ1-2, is EAGVAQSPRYKIIEKRQSVAFWCNPISGHATLYWYQQILGQGPKLLIQFQNNGVVDDSQLPKDRFSAERLKGVDSTLKIQPAKLEDSAVYLCASSLRGDRGYGYTFGSGTRLTVV.